The rows below give T cell receptor beta chains drawn from one sample of a study of patients and donors after allogeneic stem cell transplantation. MiXCR was run by TCRdb on the RT-PCR reads, yielding one entry per CDR3 protein. The sample includes about 960,000 distinct CDR3 sequences, approximately 19% of them seen just once. Sequenced input: blood, either unsorted or a sorted T cell fraction (not recorded which). The receptors were gathered from a human donor who was either an allogeneic HSCT recipient or a stem cell or donor lymphocyte infusion donor (not recorded which). It is not recorded whose cells these are; they may come from a transplant donor. Both conserved end residues are part of each CDR3.

V: TRBV20-1
J: TRBJ2-3
CDR3: CSASSVTSGRIDTQYF

V: TRBV12-3/TRBV12-4
J: TRBJ1-2
CDR3: CASSLKENYGYTF

V: TRBV29-1
J: TRBJ2-5
CDR3: CSVQPRQFEETQYF

V: TRBV19
J: TRBJ1-2
CDR3: CASSPVRGQGRGYTF

V: TRBV29-1
J: TRBJ1-2
CDR3: CSVEGRSVSHYGYTF

V: TRBV20-1
J: TRBJ2-7
CDR3: CSAREGGGAFEQYF

V: TRBV12-3/TRBV12-4
J: TRBJ2-2
CDR3: CAGGLAGDTGELFF

V: TRBV6-1
J: TRBJ2-5
CDR3: CASSSVTRRQETQYF

V: TRBV11-1
J: TRBJ2-1
CDR3: CASSLTLKTSGSNEQFF

V: TRBV12-3/TRBV12-4
J: TRBJ2-1
CDR3: CASNPGGSYNEQFF

V: TRBV12-3/TRBV12-4
J: TRBJ2-3
CDR3: CASQHDRAGGDTQYF

V: TRBV7-9
J: TRBJ1-6
CDR3: CASRTSGTGLNSPLHF

V: TRBV20-1
J: TRBJ2-5
CDR3: CSASRPTAETQYF

V: TRBV12-3/TRBV12-4
J: TRBJ2-1
CDR3: CASNSRPGPGQNNEQFF

V: TRBV7-3
J: TRBJ1-4
CDR3: CASRPIRDSTTNEKLFF

V: TRBV20-1
J: TRBJ1-1
CDR3: CSAAGTVMNTEAFF

V: TRBV2
J: TRBJ2-4
CDR3: CASGVQENIQYF

V: TRBV9
J: TRBJ2-1
CDR3: CASSVALLGSNEQFF

V: TRBV27
J: TRBJ2-7
CDR3: CASRGISYEQYF

V: TRBV19
J: TRBJ1-1
CDR3: CASSIDTNTEAFF

V: TRBV5-1
J: TRBJ2-1
CDR3: CASSLQGLAGGYYEQFF

V: TRBV4-3
J: TRBJ2-7
CDR3: CASSRSEESYEQYF

V: TRBV28
J: TRBJ1-2
CDR3: CASKGAGFYGYTF

V: TRBV15
J: TRBJ1-2
CDR3: CATSRDPWTGYYGYTF

V: TRBV6-1
J: TRBJ1-4
CDR3: CASTKGQWEEKLFF

V: TRBV3-1
J: TRBJ2-6
CDR3: CASSAMGVPPSGANVLTF

V: TRBV7-9
J: TRBJ1-2
CDR3: CASSSGTGGRSNYGYTF

V: TRBV27
J: TRBJ2-2
CDR3: CASSLRDPTGELFF

V: TRBV15
J: TRBJ1-1
CDR3: CATSTLVGGRAEAFF

V: TRBV7-9
J: TRBJ1-2
CDR3: CASSLGQEGYTF

V: TRBV7-8
J: TRBJ1-5
CDR3: CASSLVRDRNQPQHF

V: TRBV23-1
J: TRBJ2-2
CDR3: CASRRQTGRTPGSCFF

V: TRBV3-1
J: TRBJ2-7
CDR3: CASSQDWGSMSYEQYF

V: TRBV7-2
J: TRBJ2-4
CDR3: CASSLPGLAKNIQYF

V: TRBV29-1
J: TRBJ1-1
CDR3: CSAKRDQIMNTEAFF

V: TRBV12-3/TRBV12-4
J: TRBJ2-7
CDR3: CASSLWGTGTYEQYF

V: TRBV6-1
J: TRBJ1-1
CDR3: CASIFRQGNTEAFF

V: TRBV7-9
J: TRBJ2-5
CDR3: CASSSDRGAETQYF

V: TRBV4-2
J: TRBJ2-1
CDR3: CASSQDSSGKGVEQFF

V: TRBV9
J: TRBJ2-3
CDR3: CASSVSSGGYTDTQYF

V: TRBV2
J: TRBJ1-1
CDR3: CASRAGAGSTEAFF

V: TRBV29-1
J: TRBJ1-5
CDR3: CSVQLGGIRDMYQPQHF

V: TRBV12-3/TRBV12-4
J: TRBJ1-1
CDR3: CASRRHAPGQRSEAFF

V: TRBV20-1
J: TRBJ2-5
CDR3: CSARGGLKQETQYF

V: TRBV20-1
J: TRBJ2-1
CDR3: CSATGNEQFF

V: TRBV9
J: TRBJ2-3
CDR3: CASSVGGTRTDTQYF

V: TRBV4-2
J: TRBJ2-1
CDR3: CASSQRTSDNEQFF

V: TRBV5-1
J: TRBJ2-3
CDR3: CASSAGQGAIDTQYF

V: TRBV12-3/TRBV12-4
J: TRBJ2-7
CDR3: CASSWGHIYEQYF

V: TRBV12-3/TRBV12-4
J: TRBJ2-7
CDR3: CASSPPGRGTYEQYF

V: TRBV7-2
J: TRBJ2-7
CDR3: CASSPDSRAKGSYEQYF

V: TRBV20-1
J: TRBJ1-3
CDR3: CSALQGAGNTIYF

V: TRBV12-3/TRBV12-4
J: TRBJ1-6
CDR3: CASSLYRDSNSPLHF

V: TRBV7-9
J: TRBJ2-1
CDR3: CASSLKGIGYNEQFF

V: TRBV7-2
J: TRBJ2-6
CDR3: CASSSGQGGSGANVLTF